This T cell receptor (beta chain) emerged from a study of blood T cell repertoires in COVID-19. Study background: Italy, Spain and the United States were the sources of the convalescent and acute COVID-19 samples. T cells, B-cell-depleted T cells, or PBMCs provided the cDNA or gDNA that served as material.

This CDR3 has 15 amino acids. CDR1 and CDR2 from the germline V gene are SGHNT and YYREEE (reference sequence). V shed 4 bases and J 3 bases; nucleotides not matched to a gene: 7. Only in-frame clones appear in the TCRdb table, and some are missing; sequencing was by immunoSEQ multiplex PCR. In the table there are 200,000 to 300,000 clones, about four fifths of which are singletons. Source material: peripheral blood. The receptor was derived from a woman aged 80 or older with acute or convalescent COVID-19. The chain employs TRBV5-4 and TRBJ2-1; 7 bases align to TRBD2. CDR3 bases: TGTGCCAGCAGCAGAGAGCGGGGCGACTACAATGAGCAGTTCTTC. Protein: CASSRERGDYNEQFF. The variable domain in full, with the rest retrieved from reference TRBV5-4 and TRBJ2-1, is ETGVTQSPTHLIKTRGQQVTLRCSSQSGHNTVSWYQQALGQGPQFIFQYYREEENGRGNFPPRFSGLQFPNYSSELNVNALELDDSALYLCASSRERGDYNEQFFGPGTRLTVL.